The present TCR beta chain was sequenced within a study of T cell responses to AZD1222 COVID-19 vaccine. Only in-frame clones appear in the TCRdb table, and some are missing; sequencing was by immunoSEQ multiplex PCR. The sample has 90,000 or so clones, around 86% seen once. The CDR3 length is 14 residues. Germline V CDR1 and CDR2: MNHEY, SMNVEV (reference sequence). The germline V and J ends were trimmed by 3 bases and 0 bases, with 8 bases remaining between them. The study, taken as a whole, reports: Spike-specific TCR depth and breadth grew after two AZD1222 doses. Donors were mostly white British, more females; clonal diversity possibly underestimated.

Turning to this clone: Its antigen remains unknown.

The origin of this receptor is an adult in good health. The chain employs TRBV27 and TRBJ1-1; D is possibly TRBD1 (5 bases). The sequenced sample was peripheral blood, obtained on day 0 of AZD1222 vaccination. CDR3 sequence: CASSFSGLNTEAFF. The CDR3 nucleotides are TGTGCCAGCAGTTTCTCAGGGTTGAACACTGAAGCTTTCTTT.